This T cell receptor beta chain was retrieved from a study of response to subunit inactivated influenza vaccine. Study results and caveats: After each seasonal influenza vaccination, few new T cells are recruited, the authors suggested.

The table lists this clonotype with a few counts. The target antigen is unknown. CDR1 is DFQATT and CDR2 is SNEGSKA in the germline V gene (reference sequence). CDR3 length equals 13 residues. TCRdb reprocessed the RT-PCR reads with MiXCR, giving one entry per CDR3 protein. The sample has about 650,000 distinct CDR3 sequences; 15% to 18% are singletons. The genes are TRBV20-1 and TRBJ2-7; D tentatively reads TRBD1 or TRBD2 (6 bases each). The receptor comes from a man in his fifties or sixties who received an inactivated influenza vaccine. Source: PBMCs from blood, taken 12 days after vaccination. CDR3 nucleotide sequence: TGCAGCCGTAGGAGGGGGACCTCCTACGAGCAGTACTTC. Residues: CSRRRGTSYEQYF.